The 17 T cell receptor beta chains below all came from one sample that was sequenced in a study of T cell repertoires in cytomegalovirus infection. MiXCR, run by TCRdb on the reads, gives a single entry per CDR3 protein. The repertoire holds about 260,000 distinct CDR3 sequences, with 9.1% as singletons. Sequencing was done on a sample of PBMCs. These receptors all stem from a human donor in good health (CMV status not recorded). Some clones in this sample may be carry-over from other donors' samples.

V and J are TRBV19 and TRBJ1-1; 11 bases align to TRBD1. Germline assignment: CDR1 LNHDA and CDR2 SQIVND (reference sequence). With V trimmed by 10 bases and J by 6 bases, 7 bases remained unmatched. The CDR3 has 13 amino acids. CDR3 nucleotide sequence: TGTGCCACTGGACAGGGGGCTCGGGCTGAAGCTTTCTTT. Its protein is CATGQGARAEAFF.

The sample holds many counts of this clonotype. This rearrangement joins TRBV2 to TRBJ2-7; TRBD2 might be the D (5 bases). This CDR3 comprises 13 residues. Trimming stripped 8 bases from V and 3 bases from J, with 14 bases between. CDR1 and CDR2 from the germline V gene are SNHLY and FYNNEI. The CDR3 sequence: CASAILRDYEQYF. The CDR3 DNA is TGTGCCAGCGCAATTCTGAGGGACTACGAGCAGTACTTC.

The sample holds many counts of this clonotype. The V and J genes are TRBV19 and TRBJ2-7; 8 bases match TRBD2. This CDR3 comprises 13 residues. The germline V gene has CDR1 LNHDA and CDR2 SQIVND (reference sequence). The trim removed 4 bases at V and 3 bases at J, leaving 2 bases unmatched. The CDR3 bases are TGTGCCAGTAGTAGCGGGGGGAGCTACGAGCAGTACTTC. Amino acid sequence: CASSSGGSYEQYF.

This clonotype has more than one count but fewer than ten. The chain is built from TRBV20-1 and TRBJ1-2; D gene uncertain. The V and J ends lost 2 bases and 4 bases respectively, with 11 bases between them. The CDR3 has 13 amino acids. In germline, CDR1 is DFQATT, CDR2 SNEGSKA (reference sequence). Here the CDR3 DNA reads TGCAGTGCTAGACGAATAGGGTCCTATGGCTACACCTTC. Amino acid sequence: CSARRIGSYGYTF.

This clonotype was picked up a small number of times. This chain connects TRBV15 to TRBJ2-7; 7 bases are shared with TRBD1. The CDR3 sequence is 14 residues long. Germline loops: CDR1 LNHNV, CDR2 YYDKDF (reference sequence). Trimming at V came to 6 bases and at J to 5 bases, leaving 10 bases not matched to a gene. CDR3 amino acids: CATSNRDSEDEQYF. CDR3 DNA: TGTGCCACCAGTAATCGGGACAGCGAAGACGAGCAGTACTTC.

This clonotype has just a few counts. The chain combines TRBV20-1 with TRBJ2-7; TRBD2 aligns across 10 bases. J gave up 4 bases and V 6 bases, and 6 bases lay outside the gene matches. The CDR3 is made up of 13 amino acids. CDR1 is DFQATT, CDR2 SNEGSKA, per germline (reference sequence). The CDR3 nucleotides read TGCAGTGCGAGCCCTAGCGGGAGATACGAGCAGTACTTC. This encodes CSASPSGRYEQYF.

This clonotype was found many times. The chain joins TRBV11-3 to TRBJ2-5, with D possibly called TRBD1 or TRBD2 (5 bases each). The CDR3 loop spans 19 amino acids. The V end lost 2 bases, the J end lost 0 bases, and 22 bases lay between the germline ends. Germline CDR1 is SGHNT and CDR2 is YENEEA. The CDR3 DNA follows: TGTGCCAGCAGCTTAAAAGTCCCCCGGGGCTTACATTACCAAGAGACCCAGTACTTC. It is translated as CASSLKVPRGLHYQETQYF. Together with reference TRBV11-3 and TRBJ2-5, the CDR3 gives the full variable domain: EAGVVQSPRYKIIEKKQPVAFWCNPISGHNTLYWYLQNLGQGPELLIRYENEEAVDDSQLPKDRFSAERLKGVDSTLKIQPAELGDSAVYLCASSLKVPRGLHYQETQYFGPGTRLLVL.

This clonotype was picked up many times. The rearrangement uses TRBV7-2 and TRBJ2-2, with a weak D call TRBD1 (5 bases). The V and J ends lost 4 bases and 0 bases respectively, with 12 bases between them. The germline V gene has CDR1 SGHTA and CDR2 FQGNSA. The CDR3 sequence is 16 residues long. The CDR3 protein is CASSSQVATNTGELFF. As DNA, the CDR3 is TGTGCCAGCAGCTCACAGGTCGCGACGAACACCGGGGAGCTGTTTTTT.

In this sample, this clonotype turned up a few times. The chain employs TRBV18 and TRBJ2-7, with 10 nucleotides matching TRBD1. Germline-derived CDR1 and CDR2 are KGHSH and LQKENI. V dropped 4 bases and J dropped 7; count of bases not matched to a gene: 4. The CDR3 runs 13 residues. CDR3 in DNA: TGTGCCAGCTCACGGGGGACAGGGGATGAGCAGTACTTC. This gives the protein CASSRGTGDEQYF.

This clonotype was counted ten times or more. The rearrangement uses TRBV12-3 or TRBV12-4 and TRBJ1-4; 9 bases map to TRBD1. Trimming took 4 bases from V and 1 from J; bases not matched to a gene: 7. The CDR3 is made up of 17 amino acids. Here the CDR3 DNA reads TGTGCCAGCAGTTCGGGACAGGGCTTCGGAACTAATGAAAAACTGTTTTTT. This codes for CASSSGQGFGTNEKLFF.

This clonotype turned up a few times. The chain joins TRBV6-2 or TRBV6-3 to TRBJ2-1; 7 bases are a match to TRBD1. The CDR3 spans 12 residues. Germline-derived CDR1 and CDR2 are MNHEY and SVGEGT. The CDR3 protein is CATQTGYNEQFF. CDR3 nucleotides: TGTGCTACCCAGACAGGGTACAATGAGCAGTTCTTC.

In this sample, this clonotype turned up many times. The J gene is TRBJ2-7, the V gene TRBV7-8; no clear D gene. Trimming took off 6 bases at V and 0 bases at J, with 15 bases between the two ends. Per germline, CDR1 SGHVS and CDR2 FQNEAQ. This CDR3 contains 15 residues. The DNA for the CDR3 is TGTGCCAGCAGTCCATGGCGATCAAGCTCCTACGAGCAGTACTTC. Amino acid sequence: CASSPWRSSSYEQYF.

This clonotype has a count of ten or more. This chain joins TRBV7-8 and TRBJ2-1, with 10 bases aligning to TRBD2. This CDR3 has 15 amino acids. From germline, CDR1 is SGHVS and CDR2 FQNEAQ. The V gene end was trimmed by 1 base and the J gene end by 8 bases; junction bases not matched to a gene: 5. The DNA for the CDR3 is TGTGCCAGCAGCTTAGGAAGCGGGAGGGCCGATGAGCAGTTCTTC. Its translation: CASSLGSGRADEQFF.

This clonotype was seen ten or more times. V gene TRBV28 combines with J gene TRBJ1-5; 8 bases line up with TRBD1. Germline values: CDR1 MDHEN, CDR2 SYDVKM. The CDR3 is 15 residues long. The junction had 7 bases not matched to a gene; V was cut back by 2 bases and J by 7 bases. In nucleotides, the CDR3 is TGTGCCAGCAGTTTAATCACAGGGGGAATCCAGCCCCAGCATTTT. This gives the protein CASSLITGGIQPQHF. Full variable domain (remainder filled in from reference TRBV28 and TRBJ1-5): DVKVTQSSRYLVKRTGEKVFLECVQDMDHENMFWYRQDPGLGLRLIYFSYDVKMKEKGDIPEGYSVSREKKERFSLILESASTNQTSMYLCASSLITGGIQPQHFGDGTRLSIL.

This clonotype was counted at least ten times. The rearrangement joins TRBV7-9 to TRBJ1-1, with TRBD1 matching 10 bases. This CDR3 region has 15 residues. Losses at the gene ends were 5 bases for V and 6 bases for J; bases not matched to a gene: 9. Germline V gene sequence: CDR1 SEHNR, CDR2 FQNEAQ (reference sequence). Written as DNA, the CDR3 is TGTGCCAGCAGCCTAGGTGGGACAGGGGCGGCTGAAGCTTTCTTT. It is translated as CASSLGGTGAAEAFF. The whole variable domain, remainder taken from reference TRBV7-9 and TRBJ1-1, is DTGVSQNPRHKITKRGQNVTFRCDPISEHNRLYWYRQTLGQGPEFLTYFQNEAQLEKSRLLSDRFSAERPKGSFSTLEIQRTEQGDSAMYLCASSLGGTGAAEAFFGQGTRLTVV.

This chain links TRBV13 with TRBJ1-2; perhaps TRBD1 as D (6 bases). CDR3 length: 15 residues. Looked up from germline, CDR1 is PRHDT and CDR2 is FYEKMQ (reference sequence). V lost 4 bases, J lost 1 base, and 13 bases lay in between. CDR3 DNA sequence: TGTGCCAGCAGCTCCGGCGGGACACTTAACTATGGCTACACCTTC. This gives the protein CASSSGGTLNYGYTF.

The chain carries TRBV20-1 and TRBJ2-1; 8 nucleotides align to TRBD1. Germline CDR1 is DFQATT and CDR2 is SNEGSKA (reference sequence). V trimming: 7 bases; J trimming: 10 bases; junction bases outside the gene matches: 15. This CDR3 is built from 14 residues. CDR3 amino acids: CSGQIRQGKNEQFF. Here the CDR3 DNA reads TGCAGTGGTCAGATAAGACAGGGGAAAAACGAGCAGTTCTTC.